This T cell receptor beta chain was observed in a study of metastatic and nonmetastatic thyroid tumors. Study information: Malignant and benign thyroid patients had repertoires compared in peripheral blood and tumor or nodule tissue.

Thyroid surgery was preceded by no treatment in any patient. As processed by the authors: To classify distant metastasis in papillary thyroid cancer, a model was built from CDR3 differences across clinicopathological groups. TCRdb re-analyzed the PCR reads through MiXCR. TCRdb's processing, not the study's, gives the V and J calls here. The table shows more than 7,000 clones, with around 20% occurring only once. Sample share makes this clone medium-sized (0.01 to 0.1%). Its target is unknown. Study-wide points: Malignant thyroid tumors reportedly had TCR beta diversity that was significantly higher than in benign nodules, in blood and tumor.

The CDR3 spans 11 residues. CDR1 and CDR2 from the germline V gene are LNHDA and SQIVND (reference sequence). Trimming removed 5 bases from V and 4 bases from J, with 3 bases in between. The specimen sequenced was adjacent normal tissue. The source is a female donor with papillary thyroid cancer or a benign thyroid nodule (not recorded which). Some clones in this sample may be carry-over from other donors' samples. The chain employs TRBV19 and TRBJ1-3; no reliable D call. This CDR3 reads CASSWGNTIYF. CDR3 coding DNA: TGTGCCAGTAGTTGGGGAAACACCATATATTTT.